A selection of T cell receptor beta chains follows, all from one sample in a study of cytomegalovirus exposure and HLA in healthy donors. The table came from immunoSEQ multiplex PCR; TCRdb's copy has only in-frame clones and leaves some out. The table records 170,000 or so clones, around 77% of them present only once. The sequenced sample was PBMCs. Receptors were obtained from a woman aged 25 to 39 in good health and CMV-seronegative. The CDR3 runs from the conserved cysteine through the conserved F or W. A D gene is named only where the DNA matches it firmly. Clone size is not always given. Where it is, it says once, few, many or a class for expanded clones.

j_call d_call v_call clone_size cdr3_aa cdr3_nt
TRBJ2-7 TRBD1 TRBV7-8 . CASSSWTGYEQYF TGTGCCAGCAGCTCCTGGACAGGGTACGAGCAGTACTTC
TRBJ2-3 TRBD2 TRBV18 . CASSPTPLSGRADTQYF TGTGCCAGCTCACCGACCCCCCTAAGCGGGAGGGCAGATACGCAGTATTTT
TRBJ2-2 TRBD2 TRBV7-3 few CASSLLAGGQAGELFF TGTGCCAGCAGCTTACTAGCGGGAGGGCAGGCCGGGGAGCTGTTTTTT
TRBJ2-1 TRBD2 TRBV7-7 . CASSLVASGRGGEQFF TGTGCCAGCAGCTTAGTGGCTAGCGGGAGGGGAGGTGAGCAGTTCTTC
TRBJ2-7 TRBD1 TRBV13 . CASSLAGQGSYEQYF TGTGCCAGCAGCTTAGCAGGACAGGGCTCCTACGAGCAGTACTTC
TRBJ2-3 . TRBV9 . CASSRDTSTDTQYF TGTGCCAGCAGCCGGGACACAAGCACAGATACGCAGTATTTT
TRBJ2-1 . TRBV7-3 . CASSLGFYNEQFF TGTGCCAGCAGCTTGGGCTTCTACAATGAGCAGTTCTTC
TRBJ2-1 TRBD2 TRBV18 . CASSPMGLAGVSSYNEQFF TGTGCCAGCTCACCGATGGGACTAGCGGGGGTTAGCTCCTACAATGAGCAGTTCTTC
TRBJ2-6 . TRBV27 few CASRSSGANVLTF TGTGCCAGCAGGAGCTCTGGGGCCAACGTCCTGACTTTC
TRBJ1-1 TRBD1 TRBV10-3 . CAISSWSGQEKAEAFF TGTGCCATCAGTTCCTGGTCAGGACAGGAGAAGGCTGAAGCTTTCTTT
TRBJ2-7 TRBD2 TRBV10-3 few CAISPAGGSDEQYF TGTGCCATCAGTCCAGCGGGAGGGAGTGACGAGCAGTACTTC
TRBJ2-3 TRBD2 TRBV5-6 once CASSGGTSFRGTDTQYF TGTGCCAGCAGCGGCGGGACTAGCTTTCGTGGCACAGATACGCAGTATTTT
TRBJ1-5 . TRBV6-5 few CASRRGSNQPQHF TGTGCCAGCAGACGGGGAAGCAATCAGCCCCAGCATTTT
TRBJ2-3 . TRBV11-2 . CASSLFGGRTDTQYF TGTGCCAGCAGCTTATTCGGGGGGCGGACAGATACGCAGTATTTT
TRBJ2-7 TRBD2 TRBV4-3 . CASSRQPPTSGGYEQYF TGCGCCAGCAGCCGGCAACCGCCGACTAGCGGGGGATACGAGCAGTACTTC
TRBJ2-1 . TRBV5-1 . CASSLAGGGFYNEQFF TGCGCCAGCAGCTTGGCAGGCGGGGGCTTTTACAATGAGCAGTTCTTC
TRBJ1-2 TRBD1 TRBV15 . CATSRAKTDRANYGYTF TGTGCCACCAGCAGAGCAAAAACGGACAGGGCCAACTATGGCTACACCTTC
TRBJ1-1 TRBD1 TRBV5-4 . CASFRDSRLNTEAFF TGTGCCAGCTTCCGGGACAGCCGTTTGAACACTGAAGCTTTCTTT
TRBJ2-3 . TRBV4-1 . CASSQATRGDTQYF TGCGCCAGCAGCCAAGCGACCAGGGGTGATACGCAGTATTTT
TRBJ2-7 . TRBV4-2 once CASSQTGLHRYEQYF TGTGCCAGCAGCCAAACGGGATTGCACCGTTACGAGCAGTACTTC
TRBJ2-5 . TRBV29-1 . CSVDGGGLQETQYF TGCAGCGTTGACGGCGGAGGGCTCCAAGAGACCCAGTACTTC
TRBJ2-3 . TRBV10-3 once CAISPRGREMGDTQYF TGTGCCATCAGTCCACGGGGTCGGGAGATGGGAGATACGCAGTATTTT
TRBJ1-2 TRBD1 TRBV30 . CAWSADRGANYGYTF TGTGCCTGGAGTGCAGACAGGGGGGCTAACTATGGCTACACCTTC
TRBJ2-2 . TRBV4-3 . CASSKASGVRGTGELFF TGCGCCAGCAGCAAAGCAAGTGGAGTTCGCGGCACCGGGGAGCTGTTTTTT
TRBJ1-3 . TRBV6-1 . CASSERMSRAGNTIYF TGTGCCAGCAGTGAAAGAATGAGCAGGGCTGGAAACACCATATATTTT
TRBJ1-4 . TRBV2 . CASAQGEDEKLFF TGTGCCAGCGCGCAGGGCGAGGATGAAAAACTGTTTTTT
TRBJ2-2 . TRBV7-9 . CASSFVGNTGELFF TGTGCCAGCAGCTTTGTGGGCAACACCGGGGAGCTGTTTTTT
TRBJ2-3 . TRBV11-1 once CASSLNAGGTQYF TGTGCCAGCAGCTTAAATGCCGGTGGTACGCAGTATTTT
TRBJ1-1 . TRBV4-2 once CASSQAESQFTVAFF TGTGCCAGCAGCCAAGCGGAGAGCCAGTTCACTGTAGCTTTCTTT
TRBJ2-1 . TRBV7-6 . CASSLDWGENEQFF TGTGCCAGCAGCTTAGATTGGGGGGAGAATGAGCAGTTCTTC
TRBJ2-7 . TRBV6-5 . CASSSDRLYEQYF TGTGCCAGCAGTTCAGACAGGTTGTACGAGCAGTACTTC
TRBJ2-1 . TRBV29-1 . CSVGGRGMNNEQFF TGCAGCGTTGGGGGCAGGGGAATGAACAATGAGCAGTTCTTC
TRBJ2-5 TRBD2 TRBV18 . CASSRTSGVYQETQYF TGTGCCAGCTCAAGGACTAGCGGGGTGTACCAAGAGACCCAGTACTTC
TRBJ1-1 TRBD1 TRBV10-3 . CAIRNRQGAEAFF TGTGCCATCAGAAACCGACAGGGGGCTGAAGCTTTCTTT
TRBJ2-3 TRBD2 TRBV9 . CASSVFSGGTDTQYF TGTGCCAGCAGCGTATTTAGCGGGGGCACAGATACGCAGTATTTT
TRBJ1-1 TRBD1 TRBV5-1 few CASSLDRGPTEAFF TGCGCCAGCAGCTTGGATAGGGGGCCAACTGAAGCTTTCTTT
TRBJ1-2 . TRBV5-1 . CASSLESINYGYTF TGCGCCAGCAGCTTGGAGAGCATTAACTATGGCTACACCTTC
TRBJ2-5 . TRBV30 few CAWTPMGAGQRETQYF TGTGCCTGGACCCCGATGGGGGCCGGACAAAGAGAGACCCAGTACTTC
TRBJ1-1 . TRBV19 few CASSISRTLAEAFF TGTGCCAGTAGTATCTCTCGAACCCTAGCTGAAGCTTTCTTT
TRBJ1-2 . TRBV6-5 once CASSPPGSYGYTF TGTGCCAGCAGCCCCCCGGGATCCTATGGCTACACCTTC
TRBJ2-1 . TRBV6-1 . CASSWTSVQFF TGTGCCAGCAGTTGGACTTCGGTGCAGTTCTTC
TRBJ1-2 . TRBV5-1 . CASSSTLRAGHGYTF TGCGCCAGCAGCTCAACTCTCCGGGCAGGGCATGGCTACACCTTC
TRBJ1-3 . TRBV9 . CASSLTTHPAGRTTYSGNTIYF TGTGCCAGCAGCCTCACTACGCACCCCGCGGGCCGCACAACCTACTCTGGAAACACCATATATTTT
TRBJ2-5 . TRBV29-1 . CSVVTRQETQYF TGCAGCGTTGTTACCAGACAAGAGACCCAGTACTTC
TRBJ1-4 . TRBV2 once CASLLGEKLFF TGTGCCAGCCTACTAGGTGAAAAACTGTTTTTT
TRBJ1-5 . TRBV28 . CATGGGDQPQHF TGTGCCACCGGGGGGGGTGATCAGCCCCAGCATTTT
TRBJ1-5 . TRBV2 . CASSNPTEYSNQPQHF TGTGCCAGCAGCAACCCGACAGAGTATAGCAATCAGCCCCAGCATTTT
TRBJ1-2 TRBD1 TRBV19 . CASSIGTVAYTF TGTGCCAGTAGTATCGGGACAGTTGCCTACACCTTC
TRBJ1-1 . TRBV7-2 . CASSLTVNTEAFF TGTGCCAGCAGTCTGACAGTGAACACTGAAGCTTTCTTT
TRBJ2-1 TRBD2 TRBV9 . CASSVGTSDVDEQFF TGTGCCAGCAGCGTTGGGACTAGTGATGTGGATGAGCAGTTCTTC